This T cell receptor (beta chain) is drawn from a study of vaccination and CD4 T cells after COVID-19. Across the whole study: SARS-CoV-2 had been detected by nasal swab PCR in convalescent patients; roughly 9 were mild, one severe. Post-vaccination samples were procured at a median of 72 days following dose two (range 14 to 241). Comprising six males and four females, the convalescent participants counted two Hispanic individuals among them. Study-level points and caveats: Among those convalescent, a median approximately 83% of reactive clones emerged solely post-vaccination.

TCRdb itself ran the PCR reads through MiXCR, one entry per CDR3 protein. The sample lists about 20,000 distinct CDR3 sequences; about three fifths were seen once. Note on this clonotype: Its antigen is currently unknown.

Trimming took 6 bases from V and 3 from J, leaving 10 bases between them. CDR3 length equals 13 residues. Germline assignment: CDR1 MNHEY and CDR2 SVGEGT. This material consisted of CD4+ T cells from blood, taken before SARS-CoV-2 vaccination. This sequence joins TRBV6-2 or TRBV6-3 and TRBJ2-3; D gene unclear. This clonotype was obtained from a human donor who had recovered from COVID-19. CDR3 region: CASRATLTDTQYF. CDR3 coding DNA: TGTGCCAGCAGAGCCACCCTTACAGATACGCAGTATTTT.